This T cell receptor beta chain was profiled in a study of technical replicates of blood from a handful of donors. V shed 4 bases and J shed 0 bases, with 19 bases lying between them. The CDR3 loop spans 17 amino acids. The germline gives CDR1 LNHDA, CDR2 SQIVND (reference sequence). TCRdb's table, derived via immunoSEQ multiplex PCR, lists solely in-frame clones and lacks some. Among approximately 94,000 clones listed, about 95% were seen once. Sequenced input: T cells isolated from PBMCs. The sequence was obtained from a human donor in good health. The chain links TRBV19 to TRBJ2-7, with D maybe TRBD2 (6 bases). The CDR3 DNA is TGTGCCAGTAGTAAACTTCGAGGAGGGTTAGACTCCTACGAGCAGTACTTC. This encodes CASSKLRGGLDSYEQYF.